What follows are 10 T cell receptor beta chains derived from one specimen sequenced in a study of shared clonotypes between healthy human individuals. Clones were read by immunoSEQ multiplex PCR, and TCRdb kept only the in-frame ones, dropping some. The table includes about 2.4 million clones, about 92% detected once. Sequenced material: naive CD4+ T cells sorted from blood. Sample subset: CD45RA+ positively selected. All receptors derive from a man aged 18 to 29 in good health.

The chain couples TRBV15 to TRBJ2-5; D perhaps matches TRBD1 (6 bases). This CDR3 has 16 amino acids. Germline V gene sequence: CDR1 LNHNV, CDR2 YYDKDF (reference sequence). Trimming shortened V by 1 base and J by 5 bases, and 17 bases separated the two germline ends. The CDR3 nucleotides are TGTGCCACCAGCAGAGCCCTGGACAGTGTGGTGGAGACCCAGTACTTC. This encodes CATSRALDSVVETQYF. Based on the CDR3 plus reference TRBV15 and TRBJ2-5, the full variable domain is DAMVIQNPRYQVTQFGKPVTLSCSQTLNHNVMYWYQQKSSQAPKLLFHYYDKDFNNEADTPDNFQSRRPNTSFCFLDIRSPGLGDTAMYLCATSRALDSVVETQYFGPGTRLLVL.

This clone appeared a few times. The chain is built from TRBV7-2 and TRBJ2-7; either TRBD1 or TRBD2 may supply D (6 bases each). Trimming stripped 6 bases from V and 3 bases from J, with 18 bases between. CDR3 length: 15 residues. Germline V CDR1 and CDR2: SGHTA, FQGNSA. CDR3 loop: CASSFGWGASYEQYF. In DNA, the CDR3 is TGTGCCAGCAGTTTCGGGTGGGGGGCTAGCTACGAGCAGTACTTC.

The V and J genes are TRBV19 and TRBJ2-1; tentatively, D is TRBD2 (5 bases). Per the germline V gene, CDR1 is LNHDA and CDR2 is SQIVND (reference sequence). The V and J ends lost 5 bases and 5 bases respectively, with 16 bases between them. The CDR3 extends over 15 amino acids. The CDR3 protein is CASSPTRSTNNEQFF. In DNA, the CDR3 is TGTGCCAGTAGTCCAACTAGGTCTACTAACAATGAGCAGTTCTTC.

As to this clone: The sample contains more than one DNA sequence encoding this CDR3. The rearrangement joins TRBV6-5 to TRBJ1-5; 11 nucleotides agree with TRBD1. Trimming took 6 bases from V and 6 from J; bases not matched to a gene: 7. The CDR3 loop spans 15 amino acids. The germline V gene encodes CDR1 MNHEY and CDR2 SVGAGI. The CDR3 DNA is TGTGCCAGCAGACCTGGGACAGGGGGGAGTCAGCCCCAGCATTTT. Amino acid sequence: CASRPGTGGSQPQHF.

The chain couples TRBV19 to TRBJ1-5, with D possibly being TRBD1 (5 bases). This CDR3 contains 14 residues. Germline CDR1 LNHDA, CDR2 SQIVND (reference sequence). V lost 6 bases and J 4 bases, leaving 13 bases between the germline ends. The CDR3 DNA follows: TGTGCCAGTAGCACCGGGACGACTAATCAGCCCCAGCATTTT. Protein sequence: CASSTGTTNQPQHF.

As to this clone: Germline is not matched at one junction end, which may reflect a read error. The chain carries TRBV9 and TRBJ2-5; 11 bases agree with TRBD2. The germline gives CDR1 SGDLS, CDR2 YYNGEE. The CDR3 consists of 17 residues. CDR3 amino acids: CASSPQTTSGNHETQYF. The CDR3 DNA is TGTGCCAGCAGCCCCCAGACGACTAGCGGGAACCATGAGACCCAGTACTTC.

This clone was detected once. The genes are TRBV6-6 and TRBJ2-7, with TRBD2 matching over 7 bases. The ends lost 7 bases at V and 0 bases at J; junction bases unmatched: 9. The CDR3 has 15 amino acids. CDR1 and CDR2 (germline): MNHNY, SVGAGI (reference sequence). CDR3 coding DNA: TGTGCCAGCAATAGGGAAGGCGGGAGCTCCTACGAGCAGTACTTC. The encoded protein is CASNREGGSSYEQYF.

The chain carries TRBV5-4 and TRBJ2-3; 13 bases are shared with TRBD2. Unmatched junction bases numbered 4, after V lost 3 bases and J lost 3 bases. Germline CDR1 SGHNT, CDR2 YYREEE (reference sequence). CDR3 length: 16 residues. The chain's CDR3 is CASSSGLAGETDTQYF. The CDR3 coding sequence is TGTGCCAGCAGCTCAGGACTAGCGGGAGAGACAGATACGCAGTATTTT. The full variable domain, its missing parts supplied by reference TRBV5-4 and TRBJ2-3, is ETGVTQSPTHLIKTRGQQVTLRCSSQSGHNTVSWYQQALGQGPQFIFQYYREEENGRGNFPPRFSGLQFPNYSSELNVNALELDDSALYLCASSSGLAGETDTQYFGPGTRLTVL.

The chain's CDR3 is CASSFRGTESYEQYF. For the CDR3, the DNA is TGTGCCAGCAGTTTCCGCGGGACGGAATCCTACGAGCAGTACTTC. This chain uses TRBV27 with TRBJ2-7; the D gene is possibly TRBD2 (6 bases). V was trimmed by 3 bases and J by 1 base, leaving 13 bases between them. Germline lookup yields CDR1 MNHEY and CDR2 SMNVEV (reference sequence). This CDR3 has 15 residues.

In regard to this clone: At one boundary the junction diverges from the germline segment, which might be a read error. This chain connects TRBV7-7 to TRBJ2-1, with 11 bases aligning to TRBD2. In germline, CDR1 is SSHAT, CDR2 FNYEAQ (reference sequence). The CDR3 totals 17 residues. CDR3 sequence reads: CASSPTLAGGLGNEQFF. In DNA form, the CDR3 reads TGTGCTAGCAGCCCCACCTTAGCGGGAGGGTTAGGCAATGAGCAGTTCTTC.